Listed below are T cell receptor beta chains from one sample, sequenced in a study of cytomegalovirus exposure and HLA in healthy donors. Sequencing used immunoSEQ multiplex PCR; TCRdb keeps in-frame clones, though not all of them. Counted here are roughly 190,000 clones, over 65% occurring once; the ten biggest clones make up over 2.5%. The sample was PBMCs. These receptors were collected from a woman between 50 and 59 years old in good health and CMV-seropositive. CDR3s include the opening cysteine and the closing phenylalanine or tryptophan. A D gene is named only where the DNA matches it firmly. Expanded clones get a size class; other rows say once, few or many, or leave the size out.

TRBD1 . TRBJ2-2 TRBV7-7 CASSLGGQGSGELFF TGTGCTAGCAGCCTAGGGGGACAGGGCTCCGGGGAGCTGTTTTTT
TRBD1 few TRBJ2-3 TRBV28 CASSLTGTGSTDTQYF TGTGCCAGCAGTTTAACCGGGACAGGGAGCACAGATACGCAGTATTTT
. . TRBJ2-3 TRBV21-1 CASSRSSGGSVSTDTQYF TGTGCCAGCAGCAGAAGTAGCGGGGGGTCGGTCAGCACAGATACGCAGTATTTT
. few TRBJ1-4 TRBV7-9 CASSLRETNEKLFF TGTGCCAGCAGCTTACGGGAGACTAATGAAAAACTGTTTTTT
. few TRBJ1-2 TRBV4-1 CASSQDGTWTYGYTF TGCGCCAGCAGCCAGGACGGGACTTGGACATATGGCTACACCTTC
. . TRBJ1-3 TRBV28 CASVGGGGTGNTIYF TGTGCCAGCGTGGGCGGGGGCGGCACTGGAAACACCATATATTTT
. . TRBJ1-1 TRBV29-1 CSVMDRGASNTEAFF TGCAGCGTTATGGACAGAGGGGCAAGCAACACTGAAGCTTTCTTT
TRBD1 . TRBJ2-2 TRBV25-1 CASSGPGTVNTGELFF TGTGCCAGCAGTGGACCCGGGACAGTGAACACCGGGGAGCTGTTTTTT
TRBD1 . TRBJ1-1 TRBV6-5 CASRDRDYTEAFF TGTGCCAGCAGGGACAGGGATTACACTGAAGCTTTCTTT
. once TRBJ1-2 TRBV7-3 CASSPTGQGGYTF TGTGCCAGCAGCCCAACAGGGCAGGGGGGCTACACCTTC
. . TRBJ1-1 TRBV30 CAWSFESMITRGAFF TGTGCCTGGAGTTTCGAGAGTATGATCACCAGGGGAGCTTTCTTT
TRBD1 . TRBJ2-7 TRBV19 CASSVGQGLPRPEQYF TGTGCCAGTAGTGTTGGACAGGGTCTGCCTAGACCCGAGCAGTACTTC
. . TRBJ2-5 TRBV5-6 CASSWGGQLKGGETQYF TGTGCCAGCAGCTGGGGGGGACAACTAAAGGGGGGAGAGACCCAGTACTTC
TRBD1 once TRBJ1-5 TRBV7-6 CASSTGTGRDQPQHF TGTGCCAGCAGCACAGGGACAGGGAGAGATCAGCCCCAGCATTTT
TRBD2 . TRBJ2-1 TRBV6-6 CASSYSGRGGLSEQFF TGTGCCAGCAGTTACTCGGGGCGGGGGGGCTTGTCTGAGCAGTTCTTC